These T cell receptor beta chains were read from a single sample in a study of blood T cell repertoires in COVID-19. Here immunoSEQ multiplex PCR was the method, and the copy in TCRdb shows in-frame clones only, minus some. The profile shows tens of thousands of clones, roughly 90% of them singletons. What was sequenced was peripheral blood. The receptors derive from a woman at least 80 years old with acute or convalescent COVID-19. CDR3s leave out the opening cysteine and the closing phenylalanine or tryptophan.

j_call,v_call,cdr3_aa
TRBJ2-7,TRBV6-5,ASSPRTVYEQY
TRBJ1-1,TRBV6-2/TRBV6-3,ASSTRRGSMNTEAF
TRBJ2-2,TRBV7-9,ASTTGQGNTGELF
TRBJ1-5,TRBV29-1,SVGGTGVNQPQH
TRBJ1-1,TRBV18,ASSLDRVNTEAF
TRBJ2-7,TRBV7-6,ASSPPWSEGSYEQY
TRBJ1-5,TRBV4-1,ASSPSPQGGQPQH
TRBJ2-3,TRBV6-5,ASRDTGTVGDTQY
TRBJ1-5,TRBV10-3,AISESLLQPQH
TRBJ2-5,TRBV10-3,AISVPGTSETQY
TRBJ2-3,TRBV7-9,ASSLVGGVVTDTQY
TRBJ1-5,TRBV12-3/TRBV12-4,ASSSTNNQPQH
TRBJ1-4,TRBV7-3,ASSLDRGRKLF
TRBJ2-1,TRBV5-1,ASSLTQGTYNEQF
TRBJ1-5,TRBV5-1,ASSWTPNSNQPQH
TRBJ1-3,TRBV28,ASREQGPGNTIY
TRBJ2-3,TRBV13,ASSLRGLDTQY
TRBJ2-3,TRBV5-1,ASSLVPYTDTQY
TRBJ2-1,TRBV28,ASKRSSYNEQF
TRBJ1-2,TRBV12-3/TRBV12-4,ASSPTGAGYT
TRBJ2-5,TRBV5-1,ASSRGLAVQETQY
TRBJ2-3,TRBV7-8,ASSANRGPGTQY
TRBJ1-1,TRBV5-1,ASSLGGGTTEAF
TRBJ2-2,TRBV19,ASSIGTGELF
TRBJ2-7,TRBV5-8,ASSLPGQGSYEQY